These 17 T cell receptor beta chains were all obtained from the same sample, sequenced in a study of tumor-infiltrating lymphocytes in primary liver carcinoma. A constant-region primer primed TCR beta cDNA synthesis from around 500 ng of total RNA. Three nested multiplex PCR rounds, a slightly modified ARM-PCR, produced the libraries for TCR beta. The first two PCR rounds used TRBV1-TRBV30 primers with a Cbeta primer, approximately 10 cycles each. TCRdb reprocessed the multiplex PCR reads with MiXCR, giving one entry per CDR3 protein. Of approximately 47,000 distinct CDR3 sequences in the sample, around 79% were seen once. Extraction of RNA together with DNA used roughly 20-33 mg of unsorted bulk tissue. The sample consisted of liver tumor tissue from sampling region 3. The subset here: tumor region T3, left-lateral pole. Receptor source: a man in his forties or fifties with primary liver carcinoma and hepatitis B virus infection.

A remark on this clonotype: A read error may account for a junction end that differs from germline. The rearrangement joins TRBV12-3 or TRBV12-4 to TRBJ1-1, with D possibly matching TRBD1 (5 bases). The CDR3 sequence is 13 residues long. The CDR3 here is CASSRGRTTEASF. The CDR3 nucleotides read TGTGCCAGTAGTCGGGGAAGGACAACTGAAGCTTCCTTT.

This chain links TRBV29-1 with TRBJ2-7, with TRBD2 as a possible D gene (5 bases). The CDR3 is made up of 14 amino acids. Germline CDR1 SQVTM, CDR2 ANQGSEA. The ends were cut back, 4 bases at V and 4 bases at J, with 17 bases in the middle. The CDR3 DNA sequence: TGCAGCGTTGTATTAGCGAGAGGACCATACGAGCAGTACTTC. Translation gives CSVVLARGPYEQYF.

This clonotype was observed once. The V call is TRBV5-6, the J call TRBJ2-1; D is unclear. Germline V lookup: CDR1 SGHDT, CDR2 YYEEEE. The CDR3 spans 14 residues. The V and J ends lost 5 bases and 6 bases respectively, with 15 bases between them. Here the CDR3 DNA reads TGTGCCAGCAGATTCGGAACGGTGGGCAATGAGCAGTTCTTC. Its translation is CASRFGTVGNEQFF.

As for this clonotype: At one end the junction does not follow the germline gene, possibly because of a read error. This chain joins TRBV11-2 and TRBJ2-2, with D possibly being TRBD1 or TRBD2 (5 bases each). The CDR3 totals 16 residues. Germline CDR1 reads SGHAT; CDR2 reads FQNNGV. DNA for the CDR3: TGTGCCAGCAGCGCCCCGGGGCGAACAAACACCGGGGTGCTGTTTTTT. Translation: CASSAPGRTNTGVLFF.

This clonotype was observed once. The CDR3 is CASSQDFRARETQYF. The CDR3 DNA is TGTGCCAGCAGCCAAGATTTCCGGGCTCGAGAGACCCAGTACTTC. This chain connects TRBV4-2 to TRBJ2-5; D unclear. This CDR3 is built from 15 residues. Trimming took off 0 bases at V and 4 bases at J, with 12 bases between the two ends. Germline CDR1 is LGHNA and CDR2 is YNFKEQ.

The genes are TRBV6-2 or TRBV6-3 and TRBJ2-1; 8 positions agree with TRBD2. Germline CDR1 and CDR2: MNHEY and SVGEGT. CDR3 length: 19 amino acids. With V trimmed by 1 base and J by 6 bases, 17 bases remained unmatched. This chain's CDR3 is CASSYFPGLVGGPGNEQFF. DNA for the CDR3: TGTGCCAGCAGTTACTTTCCGGGACTAGTGGGAGGGCCAGGCAATGAGCAGTTCTTC.

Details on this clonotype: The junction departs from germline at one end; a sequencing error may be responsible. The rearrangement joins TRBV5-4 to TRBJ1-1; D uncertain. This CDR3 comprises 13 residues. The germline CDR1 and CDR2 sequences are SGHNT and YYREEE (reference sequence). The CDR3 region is CASSSPYRTEASF. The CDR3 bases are TGTGCCAGCAGCTCCCCATACCGTACTGAAGCTTCCTTT.

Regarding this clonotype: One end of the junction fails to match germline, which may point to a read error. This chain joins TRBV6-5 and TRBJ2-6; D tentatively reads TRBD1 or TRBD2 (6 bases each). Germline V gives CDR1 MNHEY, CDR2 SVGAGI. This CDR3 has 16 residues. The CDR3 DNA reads TGTGCCAGCAGTCCTCAAACGGGGGCAGGGGCCAACGTCCTGATTTTC. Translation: CASSPQTGAGANVLIF.

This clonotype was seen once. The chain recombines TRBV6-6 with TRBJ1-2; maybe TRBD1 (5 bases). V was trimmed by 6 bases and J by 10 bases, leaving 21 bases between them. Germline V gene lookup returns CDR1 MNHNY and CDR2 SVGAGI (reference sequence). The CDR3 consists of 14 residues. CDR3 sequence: CASSQRDGAGDYTF. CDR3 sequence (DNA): TGTGCCAGCAGCCAGAGGGACGGGGCCGGCGACTACACCTTC.

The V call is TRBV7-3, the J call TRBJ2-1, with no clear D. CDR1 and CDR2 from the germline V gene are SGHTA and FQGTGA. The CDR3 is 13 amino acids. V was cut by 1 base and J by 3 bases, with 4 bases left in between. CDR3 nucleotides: TGTGCCAGCAGCTTAAATAGCTACAATGAGCAGTTCTTC. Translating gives CASSLNSYNEQFF.

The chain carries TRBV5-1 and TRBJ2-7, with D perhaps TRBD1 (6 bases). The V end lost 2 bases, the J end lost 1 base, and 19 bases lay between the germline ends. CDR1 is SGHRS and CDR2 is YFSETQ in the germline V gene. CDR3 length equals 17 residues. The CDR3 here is CASSLTLDSGMSYEQYF. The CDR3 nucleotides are TGCGCCAGCAGCTTAACCCTGGACAGCGGTATGTCCTACGAGCAGTACTTC. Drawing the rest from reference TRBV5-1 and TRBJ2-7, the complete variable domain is KAGVTQTPRYLIKTRGQQVTLSCSPISGHRSVSWYQQTPGQGLQFLFEYFSETQRNKGNFPGRFSGRQFSNSRSEMNVSTLELGDSALYLCASSLTLDSGMSYEQYFGPGTRLTVT.

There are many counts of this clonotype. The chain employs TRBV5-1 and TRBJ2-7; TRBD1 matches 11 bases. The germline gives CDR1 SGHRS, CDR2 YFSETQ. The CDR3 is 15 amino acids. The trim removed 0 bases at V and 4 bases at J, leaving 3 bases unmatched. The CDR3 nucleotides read TGCGCCAGCAGCTTGGTCGGGACAGGGGGTTACGAGCAGTACTTC. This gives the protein CASSLVGTGGYEQYF.

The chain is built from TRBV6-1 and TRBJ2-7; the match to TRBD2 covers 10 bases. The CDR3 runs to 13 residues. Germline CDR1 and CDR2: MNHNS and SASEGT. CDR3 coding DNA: TGTATCACCCTGGGACTAGCGAACCACGAGCAGTACTTC. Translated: CITLGLANHEQYF.

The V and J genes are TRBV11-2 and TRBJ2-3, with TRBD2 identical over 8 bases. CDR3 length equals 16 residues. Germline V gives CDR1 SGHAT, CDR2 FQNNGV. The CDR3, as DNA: TGTGCTAGCGGCCCCCCGACTAGCGACAGCACAGATACGCAGTATTTT. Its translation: CASGPPTSDSTDTQYF. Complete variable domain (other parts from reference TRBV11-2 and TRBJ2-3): EAGVAQSPRYKIIEKRQSVAFWCNPISGHATLYWYQQILGQGPKLLIQFQNNGVVDDSQLPKDRFSAERLKGVDSTLKIQPAKLEDSAVYLCASGPPTSDSTDTQYFGPGTRLTVL.

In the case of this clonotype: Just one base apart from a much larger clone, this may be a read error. The DNA of the CDR3 is TGTCCCACCAGTGCTCCATACTCGGGGTGGCAGTTCTTC. This encodes CPTSAPYSGWQFF. The chain recombines TRBV24-1 with TRBJ2-1; maybe TRBD2 (5 bases). The CDR3 sequence is 13 residues long. Germline V gene sequence: CDR1 KGHDR, CDR2 SFDVKD.

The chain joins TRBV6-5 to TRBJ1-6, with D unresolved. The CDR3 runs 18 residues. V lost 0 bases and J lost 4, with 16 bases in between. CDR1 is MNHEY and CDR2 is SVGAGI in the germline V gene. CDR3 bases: TGTGCCAGCAGTTACTCGCCCTTCCAGTCGGGGTATAATTCACCCCTCCACTTT. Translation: CASSYSPFQSGYNSPLHF.

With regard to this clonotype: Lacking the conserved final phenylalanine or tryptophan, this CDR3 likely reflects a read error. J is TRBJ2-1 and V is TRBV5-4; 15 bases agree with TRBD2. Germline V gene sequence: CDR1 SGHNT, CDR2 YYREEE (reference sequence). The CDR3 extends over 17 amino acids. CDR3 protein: CVCSPGLAGGINNEQFL. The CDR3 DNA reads TGTGTCTGCAGCCCTGGACTAGCGGGAGGGATAAACAATGAGCAGTTCCTC.